Sequencing of this T cell receptor (beta chain) was carried out in a study of blood T cells in healthy people across ages. Germline CDR1 is SNHLY and CDR2 is FYNNEI. V trimming: 8 bases; J trimming: 0 bases; junction bases outside the gene matches: 8. The CDR3 runs 15 residues. Only a few counts were recorded for this clonotype. Alongside a J-beta primer mix, a sample-barcoded 5' primer served in a second PCR lasting roughly 6 to 12 cycles. TCRdb redid the calling of the 5' RACE reads with MiXCR, one entry per CDR3 protein. The sample comprises about 780,000 distinct CDR3 sequences, roughly 26% of which are singletons, and about 2.9% rests with the top ten. These same records also appear under a second study, on T cells of mothers and their children.

Sequencing input: blood. The source of this sequence is a boy between 10 and 17 years old in good health. This sequence joins TRBV2 and TRBJ2-5; 8 nucleotides agree with TRBD1. The CDR3 is CASRDLDRDQETQYF. DNA of the CDR3: TGTGCCAGCCGGGATCTGGACAGGGACCAAGAGACCCAGTACTTC.